These T cell receptor beta chains were read from a single sample in a study of T cell changes during pregnancy in multiple sclerosis. Profiled with immunoSEQ multiplex PCR; TCRdb holds only in-frame clones, not every one. Here the sample spans tens of thousands of clones, approximately 90% being singletons. The specimen was peripheral blood, collected in the first trimester of pregnancy. These receptors were obtained from a female donor in good health, enrolled as a control in a pregnancy study. CDR3s include the opening cysteine and the closing phenylalanine or tryptophan. The order of the fields is clone size, D gene, CDR3 length, V gene, J gene, CDR3 protein, CDR3 DNA. The D gene is left open where the match is weak. The size of a clone is reported for some rows only, either as once, few or many, or as a class for expanded clones.

.,.,16,TRBV21-1,TRBJ2-3,CASSNGTGALTDTQYF,TGTGCCAGCAGCAATGGGACAGGGGCCCTCACAGATACGCAGTATTTT
.,TRBD2,15,TRBV2,TRBJ2-7,CASTGTSGGTYEQYF,TGTGCCAGCACGGGTACTAGCGGGGGGACCTACGAGCAGTACTTC
.,.,15,TRBV7-2,TRBJ1-4,CASSAGEHRNEKLFF,TGTGCCAGCAGCGCCGGGGAACATCGAAATGAAAAACTGTTTTTT
.,TRBD2,17,TRBV5-1,TRBJ2-5,CASNIAASGGQKETQYF,TGCGCCAGTAATATAGCCGCTAGCGGGGGACAGAAAGAGACCCAGTACTTC
.,TRBD2,13,TRBV19,TRBJ2-1,CASSTLAGGEQFF,TGTGCCAGTAGTACGCTAGCGGGAGGTGAGCAGTTCTTC
.,.,14,TRBV18,TRBJ1-4,CASSPPNGDEKLFF,TGTGCCAGCTCACCACCGAACGGGGATGAAAAACTGTTTTTT
.,.,17,TRBV7-9,TRBJ2-1,CASSPGVGEFTYNEQFF,TGTGCCAGCAGCCCCGGGGTTGGGGAGTTTACCTACAATGAGCAGTTCTTC
.,.,17,TRBV6-1,TRBJ1-5,CASSAGPPLTSNQPQHF,TGTGCCAGCAGTGCCGGTCCTCCCTTAACTAGCAATCAGCCCCAGCATTTT
.,TRBD1,14,TRBV6-1,TRBJ2-7,CASSDRRQGHEQYF,TGTGCCAGCAGTGATAGGAGACAGGGCCACGAGCAGTACTTC
.,.,11,TRBV15,TRBJ1-1,CAFRGNTEAFF,TGTGCCTTCAGAGGGAACACTGAAGCTTTCTTT
.,TRBD1,15,TRBV10-3,TRBJ2-7,CAISETTGVAYEQYF,TGTGCCATCAGTGAGACTACAGGGGTCGCCTACGAGCAGTACTTC
.,TRBD2,17,TRBV9,TRBJ2-3,CASSAFNGRGSTDTQYF,TGTGCCAGCAGCGCTTTCAACGGGCGGGGGAGCACAGATACGCAGTATTTT
.,TRBD1,17,TRBV5-6,TRBJ2-7,CASSLATNLDRGHEQYF,TGTGCCAGCAGCTTGGCCACGAATTTGGACAGGGGGCACGAGCAGTACTTC
.,.,14,TRBV6-5,TRBJ2-7,CASSYGGGGYEQYF,TGTGCCAGCAGTTATGGGGGGGGCGGATACGAGCAGTACTTC
once,.,14,TRBV6-6,TRBJ2-5,CASSDLGQRETQYF,TGTGCCAGCAGCGACCTAGGACAGAGGGAGACCCAGTACTTC
.,.,14,TRBV6-5,TRBJ2-5,CASSFGGQQETQYF,TGTGCCAGCAGTTTCGGGGGACAGCAAGAGACCCAGTACTTC
.,.,14,TRBV2,TRBJ1-1,CASSRGPVGFEAFF,TGTGCCAGCAGTCGAGGGCCGGTGGGTTTTGAAGCTTTCTTT
.,.,14,TRBV14,TRBJ2-7,CASSLAVSSYEQYF,TGTGCCAGCAGCCTAGCGGTGAGCTCCTACGAGCAGTACTTC
.,TRBD2,14,TRBV19,TRBJ2-3,CASNPSGGADTQYF,TGTGCCAGTAACCCTAGCGGGGGGGCAGATACGCAGTATTTT
once,.,13,TRBV2,TRBJ1-1,CASRDYSNTEAFF,TGTGCCAGCCGTGATTACAGCAACACTGAAGCTTTCTTT
.,TRBD1,13,TRBV10-2,TRBJ1-5,CATSTGGNQPQHF,TGCGCCACCTCGACAGGGGGCAATCAGCCCCAGCATTTT
.,TRBD1,16,TRBV18,TRBJ1-4,CASSPGRGQVNEKLFF,TGTGCCAGCTCCCCCGGGAGAGGACAGGTCAATGAAAAACTGTTTTTT
.,.,13,TRBV19,TRBJ2-5,CASSINLEGTQYF,TGTGCCAGTAGTATTAACCTAGAAGGGACCCAGTACTTC
.,.,16,TRBV18,TRBJ1-4,CASSPAGPGANEKLFF,TGTGCCAGCTCACCTGCCGGTCCGGGGGCTAATGAAAAACTGTTTTTT
.,.,14,TRBV7-9,TRBJ1-6,CASSLGRIESPLHF,TGTGCCAGCAGCTTAGGCAGGATCGAGTCACCCCTCCACTTT
.,TRBD2,18,TRBV13,TRBJ2-4,CASSLSSGGPLAKNIQYF,TGTGCCAGCAGCTTGTCTAGCGGGGGGCCTCTAGCCAAAAACATTCAGTACTTC
few,.,13,TRBV7-2,TRBJ2-3,CASTLWSGGTQYF,TGTGCCAGCACCCTATGGTCGGGTGGTACGCAGTATTTT
.,TRBD2,15,TRBV7-9,TRBJ2-2,CASSLSGGAAGELFF,TGTGCCAGCAGCTTGAGCGGGGGGGCCGCCGGGGAGCTGTTTTTT
.,.,13,TRBV14,TRBJ1-1,CASSLGPNTEAFF,TGTGCCAGCAGCCTGGGGCCGAACACTGAAGCTTTCTTT
.,.,15,TRBV25-1,TRBJ2-2,CASSDPAVYTGELFF,TGTGCCAGCAGTGATCCCGCGGTTTACACCGGGGAGCTGTTTTTT
.,TRBD2,16,TRBV5-6,TRBJ2-3,CASSVTGTSDTDTQYF,TGTGCCAGCAGCGTAACCGGGACTAGCGATACAGATACGCAGTATTTT
.,TRBD1,15,TRBV6-5,TRBJ2-7,CASSYSGQGGHEQYF,TGTGCCAGCAGTTACTCGGGACAGGGGGGCCACGAGCAGTACTTC
.,.,12,TRBV30,TRBJ2-3,CAWEELADTQYF,TGTGCCTGGGAAGAACTAGCCGATACACAGTATTTT
.,TRBD1,14,TRBV7-8,TRBJ2-7,CASSPDRSGYEQYF,TGTGCCAGCAGCCCGGACAGGAGTGGTTACGAGCAGTACTTC
.,.,16,TRBV18,TRBJ1-3,CASSPIEGGAGNTIYF,TGTGCCAGCTCACCCATAGAAGGGGGGGCTGGAAACACCATATATTTT
.,TRBD1,18,TRBV27,TRBJ2-6,CASSWASRGQSGANVLTF,TGTGCCAGCAGTTGGGCCTCCAGGGGGCAGTCTGGGGCCAACGTCCTGACTTTC
.,TRBD1,15,TRBV18,TRBJ1-5,CASSPEGQWTQPQHF,TGTGCCAGCTCACCCGAGGGACAGTGGACTCAGCCCCAGCATTTT
.,.,15,TRBV30,TRBJ1-3,CAWSVRAGTGNTIYF,TGTGCCTGGAGTGTACGCGCAGGGACTGGAAACACCATATATTTT
.,TRBD2,17,TRBV5-6,TRBJ2-5,CASSWPAGGPAEETQYF,TGTGCCAGCAGCTGGCCGGCGGGAGGGCCCGCCGAAGAGACCCAGTACTTC
.,TRBD1,13,TRBV7-2,TRBJ1-1,CASSWDRDTEAFF,TGTGCCAGCAGCTGGGACAGGGACACTGAAGCTTTCTTT
few,TRBD1,15,TRBV6-1,TRBJ1-5,CASSEEGQGGQPQHF,TGTGCCAGCAGTGAAGAAGGGCAGGGGGGTCAGCCCCAGCATTTT
.,TRBD2,16,TRBV4-1,TRBJ2-3,CASSHSTSGAIYTQYF,TGCGCCAGCAGCCACTCGACTAGCGGTGCTATTTATACGCAGTATTTT
.,.,15,TRBV15,TRBJ1-5,CATSRGLGPLEPQHF,TGTGCCACCAGCCGAGGCCTGGGGCCGTTAGAACCCCAGCATTTT
.,TRBD1,15,TRBV27,TRBJ2-1,CASSLGTGGGNEQFF,TGTGCCAGCAGTTTGGGGACAGGGGGGGGGAATGAGCAGTTCTTC
.,TRBD1,14,TRBV2,TRBJ1-1,CASSLTGPGTEAFF,TGTGCCAGTTCCCTGACAGGGCCGGGGACTGAAGCTTTCTTT
.,.,14,TRBV11-2,TRBJ2-1,CASSLRGRNNEQFF,TGTGCCAGCAGCTTACGAGGGAGAAACAATGAGCAGTTCTTC
.,TRBD2,17,TRBV19,TRBJ2-1,CASSIGLVAGGGNEQFF,TGTGCCAGTAGTATCGGCTTGGTAGCGGGAGGGGGGAATGAGCAGTTCTTC
.,.,15,TRBV28,TRBJ1-1,CASSLSPGASAEAFF,TGTGCCAGCAGTTTATCACCAGGGGCGTCCGCTGAAGCTTTCTTT
.,.,13,TRBV6-6,TRBJ2-1,CASRLAPGDEQFF,TGTGCCAGCAGGTTAGCGCCTGGGGATGAGCAGTTCTTC
.,.,12,TRBV30,TRBJ1-6,CASSSRNSPLHF,TGTGCCTCCTCATCTCGGAATTCACCCCTCCACTTT
once,TRBD2,15,TRBV19,TRBJ2-7,CASSDGLDNSYEQYF,TGTGCCAGTAGCGACGGACTAGACAATTCCTACGAGCAGTACTTC
.,TRBD2,18,TRBV4-3,TRBJ2-3,CASSQDGGPGGGTDTQYF,TGCGCCAGCAGCCAAGATGGAGGGCCGGGGGGTGGCACAGATACGCAGTATTTT
.,.,15,TRBV5-5,TRBJ1-1,CASSWDLQGNTEAFF,TGTGCCAGCAGCTGGGACCTACAGGGGAACACTGAAGCTTTCTTT
.,TRBD1,14,TRBV19,TRBJ2-2,CATPTGANTGELFF,TGTGCCACTCCGACAGGGGCGAACACCGGGGAGCTGTTTTTT
.,.,14,TRBV9,TRBJ1-1,CASSVAPEPTEAFF,TGTGCCAGCAGTGTTGCCCCGGAGCCCACTGAAGCTTTCTTT